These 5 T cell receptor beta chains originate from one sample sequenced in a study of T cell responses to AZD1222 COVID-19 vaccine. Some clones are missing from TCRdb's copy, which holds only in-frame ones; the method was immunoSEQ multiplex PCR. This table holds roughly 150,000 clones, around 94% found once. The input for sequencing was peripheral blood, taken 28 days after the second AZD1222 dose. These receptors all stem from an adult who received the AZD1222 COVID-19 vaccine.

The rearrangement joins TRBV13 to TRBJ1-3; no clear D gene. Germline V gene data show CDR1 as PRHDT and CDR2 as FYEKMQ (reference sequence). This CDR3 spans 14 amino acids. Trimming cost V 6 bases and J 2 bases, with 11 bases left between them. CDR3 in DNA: TGTGCCAGCAGGCTGGGCGGGGCTGGAAACACCATATATTTT. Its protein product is CASRLGGAGNTIYF.

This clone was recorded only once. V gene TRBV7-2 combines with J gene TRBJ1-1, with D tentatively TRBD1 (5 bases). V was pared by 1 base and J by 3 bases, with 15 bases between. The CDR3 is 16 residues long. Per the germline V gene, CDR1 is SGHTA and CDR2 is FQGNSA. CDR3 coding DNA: TGTGCCAGCAGCTTAGGTCCGGCAGGGCTTTACACTGAAGCTTTCTTT. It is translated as CASSLGPAGLYTEAFF.

The CDR3 DNA reads as TGTGCCAGCAGCCACCCTTTTTGGGTAGCGGGGGCCGTGGACACCGGGGAGCTGTTTTTT. It codes for CASSHPFWVAGAVDTGELFF. This chain uses TRBV3-1 (or the pseudogene TRBV3-2) with TRBJ2-2; TRBD2 matches at 9 bases. CDR3 length equals 20 residues. With 3 bases clipped from V and 3 bases from J, the junction kept 17 bases outside the gene matches. The V gene's germline CDR1 is LGHDT and CDR2 YNNKEL (reference sequence).

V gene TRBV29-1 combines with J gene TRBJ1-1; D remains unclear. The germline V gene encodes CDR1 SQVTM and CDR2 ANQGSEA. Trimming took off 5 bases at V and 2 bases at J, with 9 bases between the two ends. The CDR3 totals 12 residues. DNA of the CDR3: TGCAGCGTTCAAAGAGAAAACACTGAAGCTTTCTTT. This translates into CSVQRENTEAFF.

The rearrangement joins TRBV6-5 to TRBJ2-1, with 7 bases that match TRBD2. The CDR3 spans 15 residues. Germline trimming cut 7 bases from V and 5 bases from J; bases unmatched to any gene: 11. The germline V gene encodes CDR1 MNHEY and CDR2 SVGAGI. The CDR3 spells CASTGGLRDHNEQFF. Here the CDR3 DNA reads TGTGCCAGCACCGGGGGACTACGGGACCACAATGAGCAGTTCTTC.